This entry describes one T cell receptor beta chain. The V gene lost 0 bases and the J gene lost 8 bases, with 16 bases spanning the gap. The V gene's germline CDR1 is LNHNV and CDR2 YYDKDF (reference sequence). The CDR3 length is 15 residues. This record belongs to a study of blood T cell repertoires in COVID-19. In the study overall: The origin of the acute and convalescent COVID-19 samples was the United States, Italy and Spain.

Here immunoSEQ multiplex PCR was the method, and the copy in TCRdb shows in-frame clones only, minus some. This table has over 60,000 clones, around 90% appearing once. The sequencing input was peripheral blood. The chain couples TRBV15 to TRBJ1-1; D unresolved. The clonotype originates from a human donor in a cohort sampled during active COVID-19. CDR3 amino acids: CATSRENRRAAEAFF. CDR3 coding DNA: TGTGCCACCAGCAGAGAAAACAGAAGAGCAGCCGAAGCTTTCTTT.